These 21 T cell receptor beta chains came from one sample sequenced in a study of blood T cell repertoires in COVID-19. This table comes from immunoSEQ multiplex PCR, and its TCRdb copy is limited to in-frame clones, with some not included. Seen here are just over 300,000 clones, 70% to 90% observed once, and the top ten hold over 3.5%. Sequencing used PBMCs or T cells enriched from blood (not recorded which). Receptors originate from a man younger than 45 who had recovered from COVID-19.

J is TRBJ1-5 and V is TRBV6-5; 8 bases match TRBD1. This CDR3 spans 13 amino acids. V gave up 6 bases and J gave up 5 bases; unmatched junction bases: 3. Per the germline V gene, CDR1 is MNHEY and CDR2 is SVGAGI. The DNA of the CDR3 is TGTGCCAGCAGCATGACAGGGGATCAGCCCCAGCATTTT. It is translated as CASSMTGDQPQHF.

The V and J genes are TRBV4-1 and TRBJ2-7; TRBD2 matches 7 bases. Germline V CDR1 and CDR2: MGHRA, YSYEKL. V lost 3 bases, J lost 0 bases, and 11 bases stayed unmatched. CDR3 length: 17 amino acids. DNA of the CDR3: TGCGCCAGCAGCCATCGGATTGCGGGAGAGAGCTCCTACGAGCAGTACTTC. It encodes CASSHRIAGESSYEQYF.

The chain links TRBV11-2 to TRBJ1-2, with a tentative D call TRBD1 (6 bases). Trimming took 1 base from V and 4 from J, leaving 16 bases between them. The germline V gene has CDR1 SGHAT and CDR2 FQNNGV. The CDR3 sequence is 16 residues long. The CDR3 region has the DNA TGTGCCAGCAGCTTAGTGGTGGGGGCCGCCCGCTATGGCTACACCTTC. It is translated as CASSLVVGAARYGYTF.

This sequence joins TRBV27 and TRBJ1-1; TRBD1 might be the D (6 bases). The CDR3 totals 15 residues. V was pared by 3 bases and J by 7 bases, with 18 bases between. Germline values: CDR1 MNHEY, CDR2 SMNVEV (reference sequence). CDR3 residues: CASSLIPMGAGEAFF. The CDR3 bases are TGTGCCAGCAGTTTGATTCCGATGGGGGCAGGTGAAGCTTTCTTT.

The chain has TRBV10-1 and TRBJ2-7, with TRBD2 identical over 15 bases. With V trimmed by 3 bases and J by 5 bases, 2 bases remained unmatched. Germline CDR1 and CDR2: WNHNN and SYGVQD (reference sequence). This CDR3 contains 15 residues. The CDR3 loop is CASSDGTSGRHEQYF. The CDR3 bases are TGCGCCAGCAGTGATGGGACTAGCGGGAGGCACGAGCAGTACTTC.

The sample holds a few counts of this clone. Here the CDR3 DNA reads TGTGCCAGCAAGCACGGGACAGGGAAGGGAGAGACCCAGTACTTC. Its protein is CASKHGTGKGETQYF. The genes are TRBV5-5 and TRBJ2-5; 9 bases map to TRBD1. Germline CDR1 is SGHKS and CDR2 is YYEKEE (reference sequence). After removal of 6 bases from V and 4 bases from J, the junction contained 10 bases not matched to a gene. This CDR3 spans 15 amino acids.

The genes are TRBV10-2 and TRBJ1-1; 7 bases are a match to TRBD1. The CDR3 is 17 residues long. V was clipped by 3 bases and J by 4 bases; unmatched bases: 14. CDR1 and CDR2 (germline): WSHSY, SAAADI. The CDR3 DNA reads TGCGCCAGCAGTGACCCATACTCAGAAGGGGGCCGCACTGAAGCTTTCTTT. As protein: CASSDPYSEGGRTEAFF.

V usage is TRBV12-3 or TRBV12-4 and J usage is TRBJ2-7, with D possibly being TRBD2 (5 bases). The CDR3 consists of 12 residues. V lost 4 bases to trimming and J lost 7 bases, with 11 bases between them. In DNA form, the CDR3 reads TGTGCCAGCAGTTCCGACCCGGGGGAGCAGTACTTC. Amino acids: CASSSDPGEQYF.

This clone has only one observation. The chain couples TRBV7-2 to TRBJ2-1; tentative D call: TRBD1 (9 bases). V was trimmed by 5 bases and J by 7 bases, leaving 21 bases between them. The CDR3 is 16 amino acids. Germline loops: CDR1 SGHTA, CDR2 FQGNSA. This chain's CDR3 is CASSPGGSGTGNEQFF. The DNA for the CDR3 is TGTGCCAGCAGCCCCGGGGGTAGCGGGACAGGGAATGAGCAGTTCTTC.

The J gene is TRBJ2-5, the V gene TRBV20-1; D call uncertain. CDR1 and CDR2 from the germline V gene are DFQATT and SNEGSKA (reference sequence). The V gene lost 0 bases and the J gene lost 5 bases, with 4 bases spanning the gap. CDR3 length equals 11 residues. The CDR3 sequence: CSAREEETQYF. CDR3 bases: TGCAGTGCTAGAGAAGAGGAGACCCAGTACTTC.

This clone was found a few times. Other DNA sequences in this sample translate to the same CDR3. This chain joins TRBV2 and TRBJ2-5; TRBD1 matches 8 bases. V lost 4 bases and J lost 2; bases outside the gene matches: 0. The CDR3 length is 13 residues. CDR1 is SNHLY, CDR2 FYNNEI, per germline. The CDR3 nucleotides are TGTGCCAGCAGTGGGGACAGGCAAGAGACCCAGTACTTC. Its protein product is CASSGDRQETQYF.

The V call is TRBV3-1 (or the pseudogene TRBV3-2), the J call TRBJ2-7; 9 bases match TRBD1. Germline V gives CDR1 LGHDT, CDR2 YNNKEL (reference sequence). This CDR3 is built from 15 residues. After removal of 4 bases from V and 5 bases from J, the junction contained 9 bases not matched to a gene. The CDR3 here is CASSPRDRASHEQYF. The DNA for the CDR3 is TGTGCCAGCAGCCCCCGGGACAGGGCCTCTCACGAGCAGTACTTC.

The table lists this clone with a count of one. CDR3 sequence reads: CASSDWEGTEAFF. The CDR3 bases are TGTGCCAGCAGTGACTGGGAGGGTACCGAAGCTTTCTTT. The chain couples TRBV6-4 to TRBJ1-1; D uncertain. The germline CDR1 and CDR2 sequences are MRHNA and SNTAGT. Deletions cut 1 base from V and 8 bases from J, with 11 bases between. The CDR3 has 13 amino acids.

This rearrangement joins TRBV18 to TRBJ1-1; D is undetermined. Looked up from germline, CDR1 is KGHSH and CDR2 is LQKENI. The CDR3 runs 13 residues. V was trimmed by 6 bases and J by 2 bases, leaving 10 bases between them. The CDR3 sequence is CASSPQANTEAFF. Here the CDR3 DNA reads TGTGCCAGCTCCCCCCAAGCTAACACTGAAGCTTTCTTT.

Only a few counts were recorded for this clone. The chain employs TRBV5-1 and TRBJ1-1; D may be TRBD1 (5 bases). CDR3 size: 15 residues. Germline CDR1 and CDR2: SGHRS and YFSETQ. Trimming stripped 2 bases from V and 4 bases from J, with 15 bases between. This CDR3 is CASSFSVGPGTEAFF. The CDR3 DNA follows: TGCGCCAGCAGCTTCTCAGTGGGGCCCGGCACTGAAGCTTTCTTT.

This chain joins TRBV5-4 and TRBJ2-6; D unclear. Trimming took off 4 bases at V and 0 bases at J, with 11 bases between the two ends. The V gene's germline CDR1 is SGHNT and CDR2 YYREEE (reference sequence). The CDR3 runs 16 residues. The CDR3 DNA follows: TGTGCCAGCAGCCCCAACTCGGTCTCTGGGGCCAACGTCCTGACTTTC. Residues: CASSPNSVSGANVLTF.

This CDR3 reads CASSFGGSNTEAFF. CDR3 nucleotide sequence: TGTGCCAGCAGTTTCGGCGGATCGAACACTGAAGCTTTCTTT. The rearrangement uses TRBV2 and TRBJ1-1; no firm D call. The CDR3 runs 14 residues. The germline gives CDR1 SNHLY, CDR2 FYNNEI. The V gene lost 5 bases and the J gene lost 1 base, with 11 bases spanning the gap.

This chain uses TRBV6-5 with TRBJ2-7, with D perhaps matching TRBD1 (5 bases). The CDR3 loop spans 15 amino acids. Trimming cost V 7 bases and J 0 bases, with 16 bases left between them. The germline CDR1 and CDR2 sequences are MNHEY and SVGAGI. This CDR3 reads CASTLRGSSSYEQYF. CDR3 nucleotides: TGTGCCAGCACACTAAGGGGCAGCAGCTCCTACGAGCAGTACTTC.

This chain links TRBV24-1 with TRBJ2-2, with D maybe TRBD2 (6 bases). Germline V gene data show CDR1 as KGHDR and CDR2 as SFDVKD. The V end lost 4 bases, the J end lost 1 base, and 9 bases lay between the germline ends. This CDR3 is 15 amino acids long. The CDR3 here is CATSEGGLNTGELFF. The CDR3 DNA sequence: TGTGCCACCAGTGAGGGAGGTCTGAACACCGGGGAGCTGTTTTTT.

The J gene is TRBJ2-1, the V gene TRBV3-1 (or the pseudogene TRBV3-2), with a weak D call TRBD2 (5 bases). The length of the CDR3 is 17 residues. CDR1 and CDR2 (germline): LGHDT, YNNKEL (reference sequence). V gave up 0 bases and J gave up 2 bases, with 14 bases separating them. In nucleotides, the CDR3 is TGTGCCAGCAGCCAAGACCCGGGAACTACCCCCTACAATGAGCAGTTCTTC. As protein: CASSQDPGTTPYNEQFF.

This chain connects TRBV5-4 to TRBJ1-2; a possible D gene is TRBD1 (5 bases). The CDR3 length is 12 residues. CDR1 and CDR2 (germline): SGHNT, YYREEE (reference sequence). V was trimmed by 0 bases and J by 10 bases, leaving 10 bases between them. Here the CDR3 DNA reads TGTGCCAGCAGCTTGGCCGGGGGGAACTACACCTTC. Its protein is CASSLAGGNYTF.